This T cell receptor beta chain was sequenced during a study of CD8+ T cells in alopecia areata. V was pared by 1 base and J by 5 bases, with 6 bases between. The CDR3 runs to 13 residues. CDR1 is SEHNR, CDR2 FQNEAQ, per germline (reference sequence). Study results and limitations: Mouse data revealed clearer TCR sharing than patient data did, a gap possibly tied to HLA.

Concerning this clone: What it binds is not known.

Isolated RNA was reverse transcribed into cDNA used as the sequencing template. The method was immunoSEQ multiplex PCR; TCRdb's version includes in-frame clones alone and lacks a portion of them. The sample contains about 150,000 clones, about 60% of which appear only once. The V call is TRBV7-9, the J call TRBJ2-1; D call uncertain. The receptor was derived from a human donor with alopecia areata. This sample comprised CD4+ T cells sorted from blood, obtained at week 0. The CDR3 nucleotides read TGTGCCAGCAGCTTAGATGCGAACAATGAGCAGTTCTTC. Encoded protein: CASSLDANNEQFF.